Below, 13 T cell receptor beta chains from the same sample are listed, as sequenced in a study of T cells in Graves' hyperthyroidism and ophthalmopathy. Amplification of TCR beta CDR3 regions was performed using RNA transcripts as template. HTBI primers drove first-round RT-PCR of the TCR CDR3. TCRdb ran MiXCR on the multiplex PCR reads and lists one entry per CDR3 protein. The repertoire holds about 460,000 distinct CDR3 sequences, less than 25% seen once, with under 55% in the top ten. Sequenced sample: blood. The receptors derive from a woman between 70 and 85 years old with Graves' ophthalmopathy.

The table lists this clonotype with many counts. This CDR3 reads CASSTSIEQFF. CDR3 nucleotides: TGTGCCAGCAGTACCTCAATTGAGCAGTTCTTC. The chain has TRBV28 and TRBJ2-1; no clear D. Germline V gene lookup returns CDR1 MDHEN and CDR2 SYDVKM. The V and J ends lost 5 bases and 9 bases respectively, with 8 bases between them. The CDR3 consists of 11 residues. Using reference TRBV28 and TRBJ2-1 for the parts outside the CDR3, the full variable domain is DVKVTQSSRYLVKRTGEKVFLECVQDMDHENMFWYRQDPGLGLRLIYFSYDVKMKEKGDIPEGYSVSREKKERFSLILESASTNQTSMYLCASSTSIEQFFGPGTRLTVL.

This clonotype was observed a few times. The chain uses TRBV6-5 and TRBJ2-5; D is uncertain. The CDR3 has 15 residues. Germline V gene lookup returns CDR1 MNHEY and CDR2 SVGAGI. V gave up 0 bases and J gave up 2 bases, with 10 bases separating them. CDR3 sequence reads: CASSYSGSTQETQYF. CDR3 nucleotide sequence: TGTGCCAGCAGTTACTCGGGGTCTACTCAAGAGACCCAGTACTTC.

The chain recombines TRBV10-3 with TRBJ1-5; 8 bases fit TRBD1. The ends lost 0 bases at V and 9 bases at J; junction bases unmatched: 7. This CDR3 spans 15 amino acids. Germline-derived CDR1 and CDR2 are ENHRY and SYGVKD. The CDR3 region has the DNA TGTGCCATCAGTGAGTCCGGACAGGGTCAGAGGCCCCAGCATTTT. Translation gives CAISESGQGQRPQHF.

This clonotype was found many times. This chain joins TRBV24-1 and TRBJ2-3; TRBD2 matches 7 bases. The length of the CDR3 is 15 residues. Losses at the gene ends were 6 bases for V and 0 bases for J; bases not matched to a gene: 5. The germline V gene encodes CDR1 KGHDR and CDR2 SFDVKD. Here the CDR3 DNA reads TGTGCCACCAGTCCTATTAGCGGGAGCACAGATACGCAGTATTTT. Translating it yields CATSPISGSTDTQYF.

This clonotype came up a few times. Germline is not matched at one junction end, which may reflect a read error. The J gene is TRBJ1-4, the V gene TRBV15; D might be TRBD1 (5 bases). This CDR3 spans 16 amino acids. CDR1 is LNHNV, CDR2 YYDKDF, per germline (reference sequence). CDR3 sequence: CATSRDMQGVRERLFF. As DNA, the CDR3 is TGTGCCACCAGCAGAGATATGCAGGGTGTGCGTGAAAGACTGTTTTTT.

The rearrangement uses TRBV12-5 and TRBJ2-1; D unclear. Per germline, CDR1 LGHNT and CDR2 FRNRAP. The CDR3 sequence is 13 residues long. The germline V and J ends were trimmed by 2 bases and 4 bases, with 6 bases remaining between them. CDR3 nucleotides: TGTGCTAGTGGTTTGTCGGAGTACAATGAGCAGTTCTTC. It specifies CASGLSEYNEQFF.

This clonotype has a count of ten or more. This rearrangement joins TRBV2 to TRBJ2-5, with D unclear. Germline CDR1 reads SNHLY; CDR2 reads FYNNEI. Trimming took 6 bases from V and 5 from J, leaving 10 bases between them. This CDR3 has 12 amino acids. This CDR3 is CASRQLAETQYF. CDR3 DNA: TGTGCCAGCAGACAGTTGGCGGAGACCCAGTACTTC. The entire variable domain, with the rest obtained from reference TRBV2 and TRBJ2-5, is as follows: EPEVTQTPSHQVTQMGQEVILRCVPISNHLYFYWYRQILGQKVEFLVSFYNNEISEKSEIFDDQFSVERPDGSNFTLKIRSTKLEDSAMYFCASRQLAETQYFGPGTRLLVL.

The chain joins TRBV3-1 to TRBJ2-7; D remains unclear. The CDR3 contains 15 residues. Germline V gene lookup returns CDR1 LGHDT and CDR2 YNNKEL (reference sequence). Trimming took 1 base from V and 0 from J, leaving 10 bases between them. The CDR3 loop is CASSQGATASYEQYF. The DNA of the CDR3 is TGTGCCAGCAGCCAAGGTGCGACGGCCTCCTACGAGCAGTACTTC.

This clonotype has at least ten counts. This rearrangement joins TRBV29-1 to TRBJ1-1, with D maybe TRBD1 (6 bases). V lost 6 bases and J lost 0, with 11 bases in between. Germline CDR1 SQVTM, CDR2 ANQGSEA. CDR3 size: 13 residues. The CDR3, as DNA: TGCAGCGTGGGCGACAGGATGAACACTGAAGCTTTCTTT. Its translation: CSVGDRMNTEAFF.

V usage is TRBV6-1 and J usage is TRBJ2-1; D may be TRBD1 or TRBD2 (5 bases each). The V end lost 5 bases, the J end lost 4 bases, and 18 bases lay between the germline ends. Germline loops: CDR1 MNHNS, CDR2 SASEGT. This CDR3 contains 16 residues. CDR3 residues: CASSHWDREEYNEQFF. In DNA, the CDR3 is TGTGCCAGCAGTCACTGGGACCGCGAAGAGTACAATGAGCAGTTCTTC.

This clonotype was detected many times. The chain uses TRBV28 and TRBJ1-2, with D possibly matching TRBD1 (6 bases). This CDR3 comprises 14 residues. Trimming took off 5 bases at V and 7 bases at J, with 17 bases between the two ends. The germline gives CDR1 MDHEN, CDR2 SYDVKM. In DNA form, the CDR3 reads TGTGCCAGCAGTGCCGACCTACAGGGTATTGGCTACACCTTC. Translating gives CASSADLQGIGYTF.

The chain recombines TRBV5-1 with TRBJ2-1, with a tentative D call TRBD2 (7 bases). The CDR3 is 16 residues long. Trimming removed 4 bases from V and 0 bases from J, with 14 bases in between. CDR1 and CDR2 from the germline V gene are SGHRS and YFSETQ. CDR3 nucleotides: TGCGCCAGCAGCACTGGGGGGGCGGGCTCCTACAATGAGCAGTTCTTC. It yields the protein CASSTGGAGSYNEQFF.

The V call is TRBV7-9, the J call TRBJ2-7; D gene unclear. The CDR3 runs 14 residues. Germline V lookup: CDR1 SEHNR, CDR2 FQNEAQ (reference sequence). V was clipped by 2 bases and J by 3 bases, with 11 bases between them. The CDR3 sequence: CASSLQGPLYEQYF. In DNA, the CDR3 is TGTGCCAGCAGCTTACAAGGTCCCCTCTACGAGCAGTACTTC.